These 28 T cell receptor beta chains were all obtained from the same sample, sequenced in a study of blood T cells in healthy people across ages. With a J-beta primer mix and a sample-barcoded 5' primer, a second PCR ran roughly 7 to 11 cycles. TCRdb independently ran MiXCR on the 5' RACE reads; one entry per CDR3 protein. The sample carries about 1.4 million distinct CDR3 sequences, around 55% recorded once. The sequencing input was blood. These receptors originate from a man between 18 and 35 years old in good health.

The J gene is TRBJ2-1, the V gene TRBV7-8, with D possibly TRBD1 on 5 matching bases. Germline loops: CDR1 SGHVS, CDR2 FQNEAQ. CDR3 size: 15 residues. Trimming shortened V by 2 bases and J by 7 bases, and 15 bases separated the two germline ends. CDR3 DNA sequence: TGTGCCAGCAGCTTAAGACGGCAGGGTGAAAATGAGCAGTTCTTC. This codes for CASSLRRQGENEQFF.

The chain has TRBV20-1 and TRBJ2-7; TRBD2 matches 12 bases. J was trimmed by 7 bases and V by 0 bases; bases with no gene match: 7. In germline, CDR1 is DFQATT, CDR2 SNEGSKA (reference sequence). There are 15 residues in the CDR3. The CDR3 sequence is CSARDSTSGGDEQYF. CDR3 nucleotides: TGCAGTGCTAGAGATTCGACTAGCGGGGGTGATGAGCAGTACTTC.

A few counts support this clonotype. The chain joins TRBV6-4 to TRBJ1-5, with TRBD1 as a possible D gene (6 bases). V lost 0 bases and J lost 6, with 12 bases in between. Germline lookup yields CDR1 MRHNA and CDR2 SNTAGT. The CDR3 loop spans 15 amino acids. The DNA for the CDR3 is TGTGCCAGCAGTGACTCAGCAGGGGCCGGTCAGCCCCAGCATTTT. As protein: CASSDSAGAGQPQHF.

The chain carries TRBV20-1 and TRBJ2-2; no clear D. Germline CDR1 DFQATT, CDR2 SNEGSKA (reference sequence). The CDR3 sequence is 16 residues long. Trimming pared 6 bases from V and 0 bases from J, leaving 17 bases between. The CDR3 protein is CSAVQGLRANTGELFF. CDR3 sequence (DNA): TGCAGTGCCGTCCAAGGGCTTCGGGCGAACACCGGGGAGCTGTTTTTT.

The chain recombines TRBV20-1 with TRBJ2-7; 7 bases are shared with TRBD2. The better agreement between TRBJ2-5 and the DNA end casts doubt on the J call. The V gene's germline CDR1 is DFQATT and CDR2 SNEGSKA (reference sequence). The CDR3 runs to 18 residues. This CDR3 is CSARDGLAELYRAETQYF. In DNA, the CDR3 is TGCAGTGCTAGAGATGGTCTAGCGGAGCTATACCGGGCAGAGACCCAGTACTTC.

This clonotype was found a few times. This chain uses TRBV27 with TRBJ2-7; TRBD1 matches 7 bases. The germline gives CDR1 MNHEY, CDR2 SMNVEV (reference sequence). J gave up 3 bases and V 7 bases, and 12 bases lay outside the gene matches. The CDR3 has 15 amino acids. The CDR3 spells CASKVFTGAYYEQYF. The CDR3 DNA sequence: TGTGCCAGCAAGGTTTTCACAGGGGCCTACTACGAGCAGTACTTC.

This clonotype was seen once. A much bigger clone sits one base away, suggesting this may be a read error. The chain is built from TRBV20-1 and TRBJ2-7; D assignment may be TRBD1 or TRBD2 (6 bases each). The DNA matches TRBJ2-5 better at its end, which makes the J call doubtful. This CDR3 is built from 14 residues. CDR1 and CDR2 (germline): DFQATT, SNEGSKA (reference sequence). CDR3 amino acids: CSVTGDRLEETQYF. The CDR3 region has the DNA TGCAGTGTAACGGGAGACAGGCTCGAAGAGACCCAGTACTTC.

The chain has TRBV4-3 and TRBJ2-1; D remains unclear. CDR1 LGHNA and CDR2 YSLEER come from the germline V gene. The length of the CDR3 is 16 residues. With 0 bases removed from V and 3 bases from J, the gap between germline ends came to 12 bases. The CDR3 sequence is CASSQDEAPVYNEQFF. The CDR3 nucleotides are TGCGCCAGCAGCCAAGATGAGGCCCCAGTCTACAATGAGCAGTTCTTC.

This chain uses TRBV30 with TRBJ1-5, with 8 bases aligning to TRBD1. The germline V gene encodes CDR1 GTSNPN and CDR2 SVGIG (reference sequence). This CDR3 region has 14 residues. The CDR3 loop reads CALEGGQAGQPQHF. The CDR3 DNA reads as TGTGCTTTGGAAGGGGGACAGGCGGGTCAGCCCCAGCATTTT.

The gene calls are TRBV6-2 or TRBV6-3 and TRBJ2-5; no firm D call. Germline-derived CDR1 and CDR2 are MNHEY and SVGEGT. This CDR3 has 14 residues. V was cut by 0 bases and J by 5 bases, with 10 bases left in between. Here the CDR3 DNA reads TGTGCCAGCAGTTACTCACGGAAAGGGGAGACCCAGTACTTC. The encoded protein is CASSYSRKGETQYF.

The table lists this clonotype with a few counts. The V and J genes are TRBV7-6 and TRBJ2-7, with TRBD1 as a possible D gene (6 bases). V was shortened by 2 bases and J by 3 bases, with 20 bases between the two germline ends. The CDR3 has 17 amino acids. Germline CDR1 is SGHVS and CDR2 is FNYEAQ. The DNA of the CDR3 is TGTGCCAGCAGCTTATCGGACAGCCAAACTCCTTTCTACGAGCAGTACTTC. Translating it yields CASSLSDSQTPFYEQYF.

The sample holds one count of this clonotype. V usage is TRBV27 and J usage is TRBJ2-5; D tentatively fits TRBD1 or TRBD2 (5 bases each). The CDR3 extends over 16 amino acids. Between the trimmed V and J ends, which lost 6 bases and 2 bases, there was a span of 19 bases. Germline V gives CDR1 MNHEY, CDR2 SMNVEV (reference sequence). The CDR3 sequence is CASSPTGTKQQETQYF. In DNA form, the CDR3 reads TGTGCCAGCAGCCCAACCGGGACGAAGCAGCAAGAGACCCAGTACTTC.

The chain couples TRBV15 to TRBJ2-1; maybe TRBD2 (7 bases). CDR1 is LNHNV and CDR2 is YYDKDF in the germline V gene (reference sequence). The CDR3 length is 17 residues. The V gene lost 5 bases and the J gene lost 8 bases, with 25 bases spanning the gap. CDR3 DNA: TGTGCCACCAGCCTAGGGGTAGGGGGGGGCTTCAAAGATGAGCAGTTCTTC. This translates into CATSLGVGGGFKDEQFF. Filled out from reference TRBV15 and TRBJ2-1, the complete variable domain reads DAMVIQNPRYQVTQFGKPVTLSCSQTLNHNVMYWYQQKSSQAPKLLFHYYDKDFNNEADTPDNFQSRRPNTSFCFLDIRSPGLGDTAMYLCATSLGVGGGFKDEQFFGPGTRLTVL.

V gene TRBV9 combines with J gene TRBJ2-1; 8 nucleotides line up with TRBD1. The germline CDR1 and CDR2 sequences are SGDLS and YYNGEE. V lost 0 bases and J lost 14; bases outside the gene matches: 4. The CDR3 extends over 12 amino acids. The CDR3 loop reads CASSVGTGYEFF. DNA of the CDR3: TGTGCCAGCAGCGTAGGGACAGGGTACGAGTTCTTC. Variable domain in full (rest from reference TRBV9 and TRBJ2-1): DSGVTQTPKHLITATGQRVTLRCSPRSGDLSVYWYQQSLDQGLQFLIQYYNGEERAKGNILERFSAQQFPDLHSELNLSSLELGDSALYFCASSVGTGYEFFGPGTRLTVL.

The chain joins TRBV4-1 to TRBJ2-5, with D unclear. The end of the DNA is better explained by TRBJ2-7, so the J call may be wrong. Germline V gives CDR1 MGHRA, CDR2 YSYEKL. This CDR3 spans 13 amino acids. As DNA, the CDR3 is TGCGCCAGCAGCCAACCTAGAGCCAACGAGCAGTACTTC. It yields the protein CASSQPRANEQYF.

The rearrangement links TRBV29-1 to TRBJ2-3, with a weak D call TRBD1 (6 bases). Trimming shortened V by 7 bases and J by 0 bases, and 14 bases separated the two germline ends. Germline V gene sequence: CDR1 SQVTM, CDR2 ANQGSEA. This CDR3 region has 14 residues. DNA of the CDR3: TGCAGCGCTGACAGGAGATCTAGCACAGATACGCAGTATTTT. It translates to CSADRRSSTDTQYF.

This clonotype was recorded a few times. The chain carries TRBV27 and TRBJ2-2, with D uncertain. Germline assignment: CDR1 MNHEY and CDR2 SMNVEV (reference sequence). V lost 3 bases and J 2 bases, leaving 10 bases between the germline ends. There are 15 residues in the CDR3. CDR3 sequence reads: CASSFGGINTGELFF. The DNA of the CDR3 is TGTGCCAGCAGTTTTGGCGGAATAAACACCGGGGAGCTGTTTTTT.

The rearrangement joins TRBV6-5 to TRBJ2-4; 8 nucleotides align to TRBD1. The CDR3 length is 14 residues. The germline gives CDR1 MNHEY, CDR2 SVGAGI. V lost 5 bases and J lost 13; bases outside the gene matches: 13. The CDR3 DNA reads as TGTGCCAGCAGTAAACGGACAGGGTTCCGGCGGCAGTACTTC. Amino acid sequence: CASSKRTGFRRQYF.

V is TRBV20-1 and J is TRBJ2-7; 11 bases line up with TRBD2. The CDR3 sequence is 15 residues long. Germline V CDR1 and CDR2: DFQATT, SNEGSKA (reference sequence). J was trimmed by 2 bases and V by 3 bases; bases with no gene match: 6. Here the CDR3 reads CSASDNSGRAYEQYF. The CDR3 bases are TGCAGTGCTAGTGACAATAGCGGGAGGGCCTACGAGCAGTACTTC.

Note on this clonotype: The junction shows a germline mismatch at one end, possibly a read error. This chain uses TRBV15 with TRBJ2-3; 12 bases agree with TRBD2. The CDR3 is 16 residues long. Germline CDR1 LNHNV, CDR2 YYDKDF (reference sequence). Here the CDR3 reads CATSRQLAGGEDTQYF. CDR3 DNA sequence: TGCGCCACCAGCAGACAACTAGCGGGGGGAGAGGATACGCAGTATTTT.

J is TRBJ2-7 and V is TRBV29-1; 12 nucleotides align to TRBD2. The junction had 6 bases not matched to a gene; V was cut back by 6 bases and J by 0 bases. CDR1 is SQVTM, CDR2 ANQGSEA, per germline. CDR3 length equals 15 residues. The CDR3 DNA is TGCAGCGTGGGTGGACTAGCGGGGAGCTCCTACGAGCAGTACTTC. It specifies CSVGGLAGSSYEQYF.

This clonotype was detected only a few times. The chain joins TRBV20-1 to TRBJ2-1; TRBD2 agrees at 10 bases. Germline assignment: CDR1 DFQATT and CDR2 SNEGSKA (reference sequence). The CDR3 is made up of 14 amino acids. The V and J ends lost 5 bases and 9 bases, in that order; junction bases with no gene match: 10. DNA of the CDR3: TGCAGTGCTGGCGTAGCGGGAGGCAGTGGTGAGCAGTTCTTC. Its translation is CSAGVAGGSGEQFF.

Notes on this clonotype: A junction end diverges from the germline sequence, so it may reflect a read error. The chain recombines TRBV6-2 or TRBV6-3 with TRBJ1-1; 9 bases agree with TRBD1. The germline V gene has CDR1 MNHEY and CDR2 SVGEGT. The CDR3 contains 16 residues. The CDR3 DNA sequence: TGTGCCAGCAGTTGGGGACAGGGAGGCTTTGACACTGGAGCTTTCTTT. Amino acids: CASSWGQGGFDTGAFF.

About this clonotype: The junction and the germline gene differ at one end; a read error may be behind it. This rearrangement joins TRBV7-8 to TRBJ2-7; D is undetermined. From germline, CDR1 is SGHVS and CDR2 FQNEAQ. The CDR3 is 13 amino acids. CDR3 bases: TGTGCCAGCAGCTTCGACACCTCCGACGAGCAGTACTTC. Translation gives CASSFDTSDEQYF.

The rearrangement joins TRBV12-5 to TRBJ1-1; TRBD1 is a possible D gene (5 bases). This CDR3 has 14 amino acids. V lost 6 bases, J lost 0 bases, and 11 bases lay in between. Germline-derived CDR1 and CDR2 are LGHNT and FRNRAP. The CDR3 DNA reads as TGTGCTAGTGGCCCCCGGGGGGTGAACACTGAAGCTTTCTTT. It specifies CASGPRGVNTEAFF.

This clonotype was picked up a small number of times. The chain uses TRBV29-1 and TRBJ2-5; the D gene is possibly TRBD1 (6 bases). From germline, CDR1 is SQVTM and CDR2 ANQGSEA. This CDR3 is built from 14 residues. V gave up 6 bases and J gave up 2 bases, with 16 bases separating them. DNA of the CDR3: TGCAGCGTAACTCCGACAGGCTTGCAAGAGACCCAGTACTTC. It specifies CSVTPTGLQETQYF.

The V gene is TRBV24-1, the J gene TRBJ2-7; a weak D match, TRBD2 (5 bases). The end of the DNA fits TRBJ2-4 better, so the J call may be wrong. Germline V gene data show CDR1 as KGHDR and CDR2 as SFDVKD. This CDR3 comprises 14 residues. CDR3 DNA sequence: TGTGCCACCAGTGAGGCTACTAGTCCCAACATTCAGTACTTC. Protein: CATSEATSPNIQYF.

The chain employs TRBV18 and TRBJ2-1; D not resolved. The CDR3 length is 16 residues. Trimming took off 3 bases at V and 5 bases at J, with 17 bases between the two ends. Looked up from germline, CDR1 is KGHSH and CDR2 is LQKENI. CDR3 protein: CASSPILGPIHNEQFF. The CDR3 nucleotides read TGTGCCAGCTCACCTATATTAGGTCCCATTCACAATGAGCAGTTCTTC.